One sample yielded the 32 T cell receptor beta chains listed below, sequenced in a study of siplizumab effects on memory and regulatory T cells. A 37°C coculture lasting 6 to 7 days was applied to the mixed lymphocyte reaction cells. Profiling relied on immunoSEQ multiplex PCR, and the TCRdb table lists in-frame clones only, not all of them. The sample contains about 20,000 clones, 35% to 60% of which appear only once. These receptors are not linked to any known antigen. The source material was CFSE-low (dividing) CD4+ T cells sorted from an allogeneic mixed lymphocyte reaction. Receptor source: a human donor in good health; the cells came from an allogeneic mixed lymphocyte reaction.

J is TRBJ1-5 and V is TRBV11-3; D not resolved. The CDR3 is 13 amino acids. V lost 1 base and J 7 bases, leaving 8 bases between the germline ends. The germline V gene encodes CDR1 SGHNT and CDR2 YENEEA. The CDR3 here is CASSLGLRQPQHF. The DNA of the CDR3 is TGTGCCAGCAGCTTAGGATTGAGGCAGCCCCAGCATTTT.

This rearrangement joins TRBV5-1 to TRBJ1-5; no clear D. V shed 1 base and J shed 3 bases, with 11 bases lying between them. CDR1 is SGHRS, CDR2 YFSETQ, per germline. The CDR3 is 15 residues long. The CDR3 DNA sequence: TGCGCCAGCAGCTTGTCGGGCGGATTCAATCAGCCCCAGCATTTT. Amino acids: CASSLSGGFNQPQHF. Using reference TRBV5-1 and TRBJ1-5 for the parts outside the CDR3, the full variable domain is KAGVTQTPRYLIKTRGQQVTLSCSPISGHRSVSWYQQTPGQGLQFLFEYFSETQRNKGNFPGRFSGRQFSNSRSEMNVSTLELGDSALYLCASSLSGGFNQPQHFGDGTRLSIL.

The chain employs TRBV6-5 and TRBJ1-1; TRBD1 agrees at 7 bases. Unmatched junction bases numbered 1, after V lost 2 bases and J lost 1 base. The CDR3 has 14 residues. The germline gives CDR1 MNHEY, CDR2 SVGAGI. This CDR3 is CASSYRTGNTEAFF. As DNA, the CDR3 is TGTGCCAGCAGTTACCGGACAGGGAACACTGAAGCTTTCTTT.

The chain links TRBV5-1 to TRBJ2-1, with D perhaps matching TRBD1 (6 bases). CDR1 is SGHRS and CDR2 is YFSETQ in the germline V gene. The germline V and J ends were trimmed by 2 bases and 6 bases, with 12 bases remaining between them. This CDR3 spans 14 amino acids. CDR3: CASSLQQGPNEQFF. For the CDR3, the DNA is TGCGCCAGCAGCTTACAACAGGGCCCCAATGAGCAGTTCTTC.

This clone was picked up a small number of times. The chain recombines TRBV18 with TRBJ1-1; tentative D call: TRBD1 (5 bases). The germline gives CDR1 KGHSH, CDR2 LQKENI. With 4 bases removed from V and 0 bases from J, the gap between germline ends came to 12 bases. The CDR3 sequence is 15 residues long. In DNA, the CDR3 is TGTGCCAGCTCACAGCCGGGGGGGATGAACACTGAAGCTTTCTTT. Translating gives CASSQPGGMNTEAFF. Full variable domain (missing parts from reference TRBV18 and TRBJ1-1): NAGVMQNPRHLVRRRGQEARLRCSPMKGHSHVYWYRQLPEEGLKFMVYLQKENIIDESGMPKERFSAEFPKEGPSILRIQQVVRGDSAAYFCASSQPGGMNTEAFFGQGTRLTVV.

The chain is built from TRBV10-3 and TRBJ2-3; TRBD2 matches 10 bases. Trimming took 10 bases from V and 3 from J; bases not matched to a gene: 7. The germline CDR1 and CDR2 sequences are ENHRY and SYGVKD. This CDR3 comprises 14 residues. CDR3 sequence: CATNPGLATDTQYF. The CDR3 DNA reads as TGTGCCACCAACCCGGGACTAGCGACAGATACGCAGTATTTT.

This clone has more than one count but fewer than ten. The chain has TRBV5-1 and TRBJ2-1, with 9 bases lining up with TRBD1. Germline V CDR1 and CDR2: SGHRS, YFSETQ. The CDR3 runs 15 residues. Trimming cost V 3 bases and J 8 bases; bases outside gene matches: 9. The CDR3 protein is CASSWDPGQGYEQFF. The DNA for the CDR3 is TGCGCCAGCAGCTGGGATCCGGGACAGGGCTATGAGCAGTTCTTC.

This chain connects TRBV5-4 to TRBJ2-1; no reliable D call. The germline gives CDR1 SGHNT, CDR2 YYREEE (reference sequence). The V and J ends lost 3 bases and 5 bases respectively, with 3 bases between them. This CDR3 comprises 11 residues. CDR3 protein: CASSSNNEQFF. In DNA form, the CDR3 reads TGTGCCAGCAGCTCTAACAATGAGCAGTTCTTC.

The gene calls are TRBV7-2 and TRBJ2-7; D remains ambiguous. This CDR3 is built from 14 residues. Trimming pared 3 bases from V and 2 bases from J, leaving 11 bases between. The V gene's germline CDR1 is SGHTA and CDR2 FQGNSA. CDR3 amino acids: CASSFGRGAYEQYF. DNA for the CDR3: TGTGCCAGCAGCTTTGGACGTGGTGCCTACGAGCAGTACTTC.

This clone has only a few counts. The chain has TRBV9 and TRBJ2-3; D call uncertain. The CDR3 has 13 residues. Germline assignment: CDR1 SGDLS and CDR2 YYNGEE. Deletions cut 3 bases from V and 2 bases from J, with 7 bases between. The CDR3 DNA reads TGTGCCAGCAGCGCTGACCCCACAGATACGCAGTATTTT. As protein: CASSADPTDTQYF.

This clone was detected only a few times. The rearrangement links TRBV4-3 to TRBJ1-2; tentatively, D is TRBD1 (5 bases). CDR3 length equals 13 residues. Germline CDR1 is LGHNA and CDR2 is YSLEER. Trimming removed 1 base from V and 4 bases from J, with 7 bases in between. CDR3 in amino acids: CASSQGTPYGYTF. The CDR3 bases are TGCGCCAGCAGCCAAGGGACACCCTATGGCTACACCTTC.

J is TRBJ1-1 and V is TRBV5-1; D gene ambiguous. Trimming removed 2 bases from V and 7 bases from J, with 12 bases in between. Germline CDR1 and CDR2: SGHRS and YFSETQ. This CDR3 spans 13 amino acids. The CDR3 nucleotides are TGCGCCAGCAGCTTCGTTGGGTACAGTGAAGCTTTCTTT. As protein: CASSFVGYSEAFF.

DNA for the CDR3: TGTGCCAGTACCTTAGCGGGGGGTAGTGGTGAGCAGTTCTTC. Amino acids: CASTLAGGSGEQFF. V is TRBV4-2 and J is TRBJ2-1, with 10 bases aligning to TRBD2. V trimming: 9 bases; J trimming: 9 bases; junction bases outside the gene matches: 11. Per the germline V gene, CDR1 is LGHNA and CDR2 is YNFKEQ. The CDR3 runs to 14 residues.

In its sample, this clone was seen a few times. This rearrangement joins TRBV5-6 to TRBJ2-5, with 7 bases aligning to TRBD2. V was pared by 0 bases and J by 5 bases, with 10 bases of the junction left unmatched. The CDR3 length is 16 residues. In germline, CDR1 is SGHDT, CDR2 YYEEEE. CDR3 in DNA: TGTGCCAGCAGCTTGGCTCACGGGGCCGGGGGGGAGACCCAGTACTTC. This codes for CASSLAHGAGGETQYF. Filled out from reference TRBV5-6 and TRBJ2-5, the complete variable domain reads DAGVTQSPTHLIKTRGQQVTLRCSPKSGHDTVSWYQQALGQGPQFIFQYYEEEERQRGNFPDRFSGHQFPNYSSELNVNALLLGDSALYLCASSLAHGAGGETQYFGPGTRLLVL.

J is TRBJ1-6 and V is TRBV25-1, with no clear D. Germline loops: CDR1 MGHDK, CDR2 SYGVNS. The V gene lost 4 bases and the J gene lost 0 bases, with 7 bases spanning the gap. The CDR3 is 15 residues long. The CDR3 bases are TGTGCCAGCAGTGGGGCAAACTCCTATAATTCACCCCTCCACTTT. It translates to CASSGANSYNSPLHF.

Regarding this clone: This sample includes further DNA sequences coding for the same CDR3. The rearrangement joins TRBV28 to TRBJ2-3; D not resolved. Per the germline V gene, CDR1 is MDHEN and CDR2 is SYDVKM. This CDR3 comprises 12 residues. With 6 bases removed from V and 2 bases from J, the gap between germline ends came to 6 bases. CDR3 bases: TGTGCCAGCAGCCAAACCACAGATACGCAGTATTTT. Protein sequence: CASSQTTDTQYF.

This clone was counted between two and nine times. This rearrangement joins TRBV6-5 to TRBJ1-1; 7 bases align to TRBD1. CDR1 and CDR2 from the germline V gene are MNHEY and SVGAGI. V gave up 2 bases and J gave up 5 bases; unmatched junction bases: 5. This CDR3 comprises 14 residues. CDR3: CASSYAGGKTEAFF. The CDR3 nucleotides read TGTGCCAGCAGTTACGCAGGGGGTAAGACTGAAGCTTTCTTT.

This clone has a handful of counts. This chain links TRBV7-6 with TRBJ1-6; 11 bases are a match to TRBD1. CDR1 SGHVS and CDR2 FNYEAQ come from the germline V gene. Trimming took 1 base from V and 6 from J; bases not matched to a gene: 5. The CDR3 is 17 residues long. The CDR3, as DNA: TGTGCCAGCAGCTTAGGGACAGGGGGCTGGGGTAATTCACCCCTCCACTTT. Protein sequence: CASSLGTGGWGNSPLHF.

This sequence joins TRBV7-2 and TRBJ1-2, with D possibly being TRBD1 (6 bases). The germline CDR1 and CDR2 sequences are SGHTA and FQGNSA. The CDR3 sequence is 15 residues long. V shed 6 bases and J shed 2 bases, with 16 bases lying between them. Written as DNA, the CDR3 is TGTGCCAGCAGAAGTGGGGGCGGGGGCAACTATGGCTACACCTTC. This encodes CASRSGGGGNYGYTF.

This clone was seen more than once but under ten times. The chain couples TRBV4-1 to TRBJ1-4; D is possibly TRBD1 (6 bases). Per the germline V gene, CDR1 is MGHRA and CDR2 is YSYEKL. V lost 9 bases to trimming and J lost 8 bases, with 19 bases between them. The CDR3 covers 14 residues. In nucleotides, the CDR3 is TGCGCCAGTCAGATTAGGGAGGGGGGAGAAAAACTGTTTTTT. Its protein product is CASQIREGGEKLFF.

The rearrangement joins TRBV2 to TRBJ2-7; D call uncertain. Germline-derived CDR1 and CDR2 are SNHLY and FYNNEI. The CDR3 length is 12 residues. Trimming took 4 bases from V and 2 from J, leaving 6 bases between them. CDR3 sequence: CASSVGPYEQYF. The CDR3 DNA follows: TGTGCCAGCAGTGTCGGTCCCTACGAGCAGTACTTC.

The chain employs TRBV29-1 and TRBJ2-6; TRBD1 aligns across 9 bases. CDR1 is SQVTM, CDR2 ANQGSEA, per germline. V was pared by 7 bases and J by 1 base, with 14 bases of the junction left unmatched. The CDR3 extends over 18 amino acids. This chain's CDR3 is CSALRPPGQGSGANVLTF. CDR3 nucleotide sequence: TGCAGCGCTCTTAGGCCTCCGGGACAGGGTTCTGGGGCCAACGTCCTGACTTTC.

The J gene is TRBJ1-5, the V gene TRBV4-1; D unresolved. Trimming shortened V by 1 base and J by 4 bases, and 17 bases separated the two germline ends. The CDR3 sequence is 17 residues long. CDR1 is MGHRA and CDR2 is YSYEKL in the germline V gene. Written as DNA, the CDR3 is TGCGCCAGCAGCCAAGTAGCAGGCCGGGAGGGTAATCAGCCCCAGCATTTT. As protein: CASSQVAGREGNQPQHF.

This clone is categorized as medium-sized (0.01 to 0.1%). The chain combines TRBV28 with TRBJ1-2, with D perhaps matching TRBD1 (5 bases). Trimming stripped 3 bases from V and 4 bases from J, with 6 bases between. The germline V gene has CDR1 MDHEN and CDR2 SYDVKM. The CDR3 covers 12 residues. The CDR3 sequence: CASSFTGYGYTF. CDR3 coding DNA: TGTGCCAGCAGTTTTACAGGCTATGGCTACACCTTC.

Comment on this clone: A single base separates this from a much larger clone, so it may be a read error. This chain joins TRBV10-1 and TRBJ1-1; no reliable D call. The CDR3 extends over 13 amino acids. V shed 3 bases and J shed 3 bases, with 8 bases lying between them. Germline CDR1 is WNHNN and CDR2 is SYGVQD (reference sequence). CDR3 protein: CASSDTVDTEAFF. The CDR3 DNA sequence: TGCGCCAGCAGTGACACAGTGGACACTGAAGCTTTCTTT.

Only a few counts were recorded for this clone. The rearrangement links TRBV10-3 to TRBJ1-4; tentatively, D is TRBD1 (5 bases). Trimming shortened V by 8 bases and J by 6 bases, and 13 bases separated the two germline ends. The CDR3 is 13 residues long. The V gene's germline CDR1 is ENHRY and CDR2 SYGVKD. CDR3 protein: CAIAGLSDEKLFF. CDR3 DNA: TGTGCCATCGCAGGGTTAAGTGATGAAAAACTGTTTTTT.

The chain has TRBV5-1 and TRBJ2-6; 8 bases map to TRBD2. The germline V gene has CDR1 SGHRS and CDR2 YFSETQ. V lost 4 bases and J lost 2; bases outside the gene matches: 5. The length of the CDR3 is 16 residues. CDR3 in amino acids: CASSRGGVAGANVLTF. In DNA, the CDR3 is TGCGCCAGCAGCCGGGGGGGGGTTGCTGGGGCCAACGTCCTGACTTTC.

In its sample, this clone was seen once. The chain joins TRBV5-1 to TRBJ1-5; D is unresolved. Trimming removed 4 bases at V and 5 bases at J, with 13 bases between. The CDR3 has 14 amino acids. The germline gives CDR1 SGHRS, CDR2 YFSETQ. This chain's CDR3 is CASSPMTGYQPQHF. DNA of the CDR3: TGCGCCAGCAGCCCCATGACGGGATATCAGCCCCAGCATTTT.

A few counts support this clone. The chain couples TRBV6-5 to TRBJ1-5; 10 bases fit TRBD1. V was clipped by 5 bases and J by 6 bases; unmatched bases: 7. Germline V gives CDR1 MNHEY, CDR2 SVGAGI. The CDR3 loop spans 15 amino acids. The CDR3 bases are TGTGCCAGCAGTGGAGTGACAGGGGGCCGTCAGCCCCAGCATTTT. This gives the protein CASSGVTGGRQPQHF.

V usage is TRBV7-9 and J usage is TRBJ1-1; D remains unclear. Between the trimmed V and J ends, which lost 5 bases and 4 bases, there was a span of 11 bases. The germline V gene encodes CDR1 SEHNR and CDR2 FQNEAQ (reference sequence). CDR3 length: 13 amino acids. The CDR3 is CASSRSGSTEAFF. CDR3 sequence (DNA): TGTGCCAGCAGCCGCAGTGGGAGCACTGAAGCTTTCTTT.

This clone was observed a few times. The chain recombines TRBV18 with TRBJ2-3; 13 positions agree with TRBD2. The V and J ends lost 0 bases and 4 bases, in that order; junction bases with no gene match: 13. The germline V gene has CDR1 KGHSH and CDR2 LQKENI. The CDR3 runs 20 residues. CDR3 sequence (DNA): TGTGCCAGCTCACCACCTGAAGTCGACAGGACTAGCGGGGGACCAGATACGCAGTATTTT. This sequence encodes CASSPPEVDRTSGGPDTQYF.

V usage is TRBV28 and J usage is TRBJ1-1; 12 bases agree with TRBD1. The V gene end was trimmed by 6 bases and the J gene end by 5 bases; junction bases not matched to a gene: 7. This CDR3 has 15 amino acids. The germline V gene has CDR1 MDHEN and CDR2 SYDVKM. For the CDR3, the DNA is TGTGCCAGCAGAGGACCGGGACAGGGGGCAACTGAAGCTTTCTTT. It yields the protein CASRGPGQGATEAFF.